This passage covers 29 T cell receptor beta chains from one sample sequenced in a study of T cells in Graves' hyperthyroidism and ophthalmopathy. RNA transcripts gave rise to amplified TCR beta CDR3 regions. The primer set for the first-round RT-PCR of the TCR CDR3 was HTBI. TCRdb re-derived calls from the multiplex PCR reads in MiXCR, one entry per CDR3 protein. In the table there are nearly 250,000 distinct CDR3 sequences, approximately 23% of which are singletons. Sequenced material: blood. These receptors came from a woman in her thirties or forties with Graves' ophthalmopathy.

The chain uses TRBV5-1 and TRBJ2-2; 7 nucleotides match TRBD1. V lost 1 base, J lost 1 base, and 1 base stayed unmatched. Germline assignment: CDR1 SGHRS and CDR2 YFSETQ. CDR3 length: 15 amino acids. The CDR3 is CASSLRTGNTGELFF. CDR3 sequence (DNA): TGCGCCAGCAGCTTGAGGACAGGGAACACCGGGGAGCTGTTTTTT.

This chain links TRBV24-1 with TRBJ1-1; a possible D gene is TRBD1 (5 bases). The CDR3 length is 13 residues. CDR1 KGHDR and CDR2 SFDVKD come from the germline V gene. Trimming took off 0 bases at V and 8 bases at J, with 9 bases between the two ends. The CDR3 DNA reads TGTGCCACCAGTGATTTGTGGGGGATCGAAGCTTTCTTT. Its translation: CATSDLWGIEAFF.

This clonotype was seen ten or more times. This chain joins TRBV9 and TRBJ1-1, with TRBD1 matching 9 bases. With V trimmed by 0 bases and J by 0 bases, 3 bases remained unmatched. This CDR3 region has 16 residues. CDR1 is SGDLS, CDR2 YYNGEE, per germline. CDR3: CASSVETGGMNTEAFF. As DNA, the CDR3 is TGTGCCAGCAGCGTAGAGACAGGGGGAATGAACACTGAAGCTTTCTTT.

This clonotype has at least ten counts. The chain employs TRBV24-1 and TRBJ2-7; possible D gene TRBD1, 7 bases. The V and J ends lost 5 bases and 1 base respectively, with 11 bases between them. The length of the CDR3 is 14 residues. Germline V gives CDR1 KGHDR, CDR2 SFDVKD. The CDR3 reads CATSGAGQSYEQYF. The CDR3 DNA is TGTGCCACCAGTGGGGCGGGACAGTCCTACGAGCAGTACTTC.

Many counts were recorded for this clonotype. The rearrangement links TRBV2 to TRBJ2-6; no reliable D call. The germline CDR1 and CDR2 sequences are SNHLY and FYNNEI. V lost 8 bases to trimming and J lost 1 base, with 0 bases between them. CDR3 length: 11 residues. Here the CDR3 reads CASSGANVLTF. The CDR3 bases are TGTGCCAGCTCTGGGGCCAACGTCCTGACTTTC.

This clonotype was recorded at least ten times. For the CDR3, the DNA is TGTGCCAGCAGTTTACCGGACGGACTAGGGACCCAGTACTTC. It translates to CASSLPDGLGTQYF. This chain uses TRBV28 with TRBJ2-5, with 7 bases fitting TRBD2. V was clipped by 2 bases and J by 7 bases; unmatched bases: 7. This CDR3 has 14 amino acids. Germline-derived CDR1 and CDR2 are MDHEN and SYDVKM.

The chain links TRBV28 to TRBJ2-7; a possible D gene is TRBD2 (5 bases). This CDR3 is built from 14 residues. CDR1 MDHEN and CDR2 SYDVKM come from the germline V gene. Trimming took 4 bases from V and 3 from J, leaving 13 bases between them. The CDR3: CASSSAGGGYEQYF. The DNA for the CDR3 is TGTGCCAGCAGTTCGGCCGGTGGAGGCTACGAGCAGTACTTC.

This clonotype has a count of ten or more. The chain combines TRBV28 with TRBJ2-7, with D possibly called TRBD1 or TRBD2 (6 bases each). The CDR3 loop spans 13 amino acids. V was pared by 7 bases and J by 3 bases, with 13 bases between. The germline CDR1 and CDR2 sequences are MDHEN and SYDVKM. CDR3: CASTGGHHYEQYF. Here the CDR3 DNA reads TGTGCCAGCACCGGGGGACACCACTACGAGCAGTACTTC. Filled out from reference TRBV28 and TRBJ2-7, the complete variable domain reads DVKVTQSSRYLVKRTGEKVFLECVQDMDHENMFWYRQDPGLGLRLIYFSYDVKMKEKGDIPEGYSVSREKKERFSLILESASTNQTSMYLCASTGGHHYEQYFGPGTRLTVT.

This clonotype appeared a few times. The gene calls are TRBV12-3 or TRBV12-4 and TRBJ2-4; tentatively, D is TRBD2 (6 bases). This CDR3 has 17 amino acids. Trimming stripped 7 bases from V and 0 bases from J, with 19 bases between. The CDR3 nucleotides read TGTGCCAGCACAAACCGAGGGACTGTGGGAGCCAAAAACATTCAGTACTTC. As protein: CASTNRGTVGAKNIQYF.

The table lists this clonotype with many counts. The CDR3 reads CASSMGGSSYEQYF. The DNA for the CDR3 is TGTGCCAGTAGTATGGGAGGAAGCTCCTACGAGCAGTACTTC. This chain joins TRBV19 and TRBJ2-7, with D maybe TRBD2 (6 bases). The CDR3 sequence is 14 residues long. With 3 bases removed from V and 0 bases from J, the gap between germline ends came to 9 bases. Germline V CDR1 and CDR2: LNHDA, SQIVND (reference sequence).

This clonotype was detected many times. The J gene is TRBJ1-5, the V gene TRBV2; unclear D gene. This CDR3 spans 14 amino acids. The V end was cut by 6 bases, the J end by 5 bases, with 14 bases between. Per germline, CDR1 SNHLY and CDR2 FYNNEI. CDR3 loop: CASSDQDYYQPQHF. The CDR3 nucleotides are TGTGCCAGCAGCGACCAGGACTATTATCAGCCCCAGCATTTT.

This clonotype was seen many times. The CDR3 nucleotides are TGTGCCAGCTCACTCACGGGACCTAAGAACACTGAAGCTTTCTTT. This sequence encodes CASSLTGPKNTEAFF. The chain employs TRBV18 and TRBJ1-1; a weak D match, TRBD1 (5 bases). V was shortened by 4 bases and J by 1 base, with 13 bases between the two germline ends. This CDR3 spans 15 amino acids. The germline gives CDR1 KGHSH, CDR2 LQKENI.

This clonotype has a handful of counts. At one end, the junction sequence differs from germline, possibly due to a read error. The chain uses TRBV28 and TRBJ1-5; D is undetermined. The germline CDR1 and CDR2 sequences are MDHEN and SYDVKM. This CDR3 region has 15 residues. CDR3 sequence: CASSLPKVSNQPQPF. CDR3 nucleotides: TGTGCCAGCAGTCTCCCGAAAGTTAGCAATCAGCCCCAGCCTTTT.

This clonotype occurred many times. V is TRBV3-1 and J is TRBJ2-5; D is tentatively TRBD1 or TRBD2 (5 bases each). Germline V gives CDR1 LGHDT, CDR2 YNNKEL (reference sequence). The CDR3 length is 14 residues. Trimming took 3 bases from V and 5 from J, leaving 13 bases between them. The CDR3 here is CASSQGDGWETQYF. Here the CDR3 DNA reads TGTGCCAGCAGCCAGGGGGACGGGTGGGAGACCCAGTACTTC.

This clonotype was seen many times. This chain joins TRBV6-1 and TRBJ2-2, with no clear D. This CDR3 has 15 residues. Trimming pared 7 bases from V and 0 bases from J, leaving 12 bases between. Germline V CDR1 and CDR2: MNHNS, SASEGT. The CDR3 loop reads CASTQWAANTGELFF. In DNA form, the CDR3 reads TGTGCCAGCACCCAGTGGGCAGCGAACACCGGGGAGCTGTTTTTT.

This clonotype has a count of ten or more. The V gene is TRBV13, the J gene TRBJ2-7; 11 bases are a match to TRBD2. The V and J ends lost 5 bases and 4 bases, in that order; junction bases with no gene match: 10. CDR1 PRHDT and CDR2 FYEKMQ come from the germline V gene (reference sequence). The CDR3 covers 16 residues. CDR3 coding DNA: TGTGCCAGCAGCCCGTCGGGTAGCGGGAGGGGATACGAGCAGTACTTC. Amino acids: CASSPSGSGRGYEQYF.

The chain joins TRBV6-1 to TRBJ1-5; tentatively, D is TRBD1 (5 bases). Germline lookup yields CDR1 MNHNS and CDR2 SASEGT. V lost 7 bases and J lost 6, with 22 bases in between. The CDR3 extends over 16 amino acids. The CDR3 DNA reads TGTGCCAGCAAGCGGGGGTTCGAGGAGAACCTTCAGCCCCAGCATTTT. The encoded protein is CASKRGFEENLQPQHF.

This chain connects TRBV5-1 to TRBJ2-7, with TRBD1 matching 9 bases. CDR3 size: 16 residues. Germline V gene lookup returns CDR1 SGHRS and CDR2 YFSETQ. V gave up 0 bases and J gave up 0 bases; unmatched junction bases: 4. In nucleotides, the CDR3 is TGCGCCAGCAGCTTGGCCGGGACAGGGACCTCCTACGAGCAGTACTTC. Protein product: CASSLAGTGTSYEQYF.

This clonotype was found many times. The chain carries TRBV28 and TRBJ2-7, with D tentatively TRBD1 (6 bases). Germline V gene lookup returns CDR1 MDHEN and CDR2 SYDVKM. This CDR3 is 13 amino acids long. Trimming stripped 1 base from V and 6 bases from J, with 10 bases between. The CDR3 DNA is TGTGCCAGCAGTTTATACAGGGTCGGCGAGCAGTACTTC. It encodes CASSLYRVGEQYF.

This sequence joins TRBV30 and TRBJ2-7; D is perhaps TRBD1 or TRBD2 (5 bases each). The germline V gene encodes CDR1 GTSNPN and CDR2 SVGIG (reference sequence). The V gene lost 0 bases and the J gene lost 4 bases, with 7 bases spanning the gap. The CDR3 covers 12 residues. CDR3 in amino acids: CAWSVGEYEQYF. DNA for the CDR3: TGTGCCTGGAGTGTGGGGGAGTACGAGCAGTACTTC.

This clonotype came up many times. The chain employs TRBV27 and TRBJ1-2; the D is unclear. Germline V CDR1 and CDR2: MNHEY, SMNVEV (reference sequence). The V end lost 5 bases, the J end lost 2 bases, and 12 bases lay between the germline ends. This CDR3 region has 14 residues. The CDR3 is CASSPRTGNYGYTF. The CDR3 DNA reads TGTGCCAGCAGTCCGAGGACGGGCAACTATGGCTACACCTTC.

The table lists this clonotype with many counts. CDR3 DNA sequence: TGTGCCAGCAGCAAAGACAGGGGACGAAGCACCGGGGAGCTGTTTTTT. This encodes CASSKDRGRSTGELFF. V is TRBV11-1 and J is TRBJ2-2; TRBD1 matches at 8 bases. The CDR3 has 16 residues. CDR1 and CDR2 (germline): SGHAT, FQDESV (reference sequence). With V trimmed by 5 bases and J by 4 bases, 9 bases remained unmatched.

This clonotype was observed many times. The chain joins TRBV12-3 or TRBV12-4 to TRBJ2-2, with D unclear. Trimming stripped 5 bases from V and 6 bases from J, with 16 bases between. The CDR3 totals 15 residues. CDR3 nucleotides: TGTGCCAGCAGTACAACGACAACAAGCTCCGGGGAGCTGTTTTTT. Amino acids: CASSTTTTSSGELFF.

This rearrangement joins TRBV11-2 to TRBJ2-5, with a possible D match to TRBD2 (6 bases). From germline, CDR1 is SGHAT and CDR2 FQNNGV. Trimming cost V 6 bases and J 4 bases, with 12 bases left between them. The CDR3 runs to 13 residues. The CDR3 spells CASRGIAVETQYF. CDR3 sequence (DNA): TGTGCCAGCAGGGGGATAGCGGTAGAGACCCAGTACTTC.

In its sample, this clonotype was seen many times. The rearrangement uses TRBV5-6 and TRBJ1-5, with 9 bases aligning to TRBD1. CDR1 is SGHDT, CDR2 YYEEEE, per germline. This CDR3 spans 15 amino acids. J gave up 4 bases and V 2 bases, and 4 bases lay outside the gene matches. The CDR3 nucleotides are TGTGCCAGCAGCTTTCTTGGACAGGGGAATCAGCCCCAGCATTTT. Translating it yields CASSFLGQGNQPQHF.

This clonotype was counted many times. The V call is TRBV9, the J call TRBJ2-7, with D perhaps matching TRBD2 (7 bases). Germline loops: CDR1 SGDLS, CDR2 YYNGEE. Deletions cut 3 bases from V and 0 bases from J, with 13 bases between. This CDR3 spans 15 amino acids. CDR3 bases: TGTGCCAGCAGCGAGGGGGGGGACGTCTCCTACGAGCAGTACTTC. This codes for CASSEGGDVSYEQYF. Combining the CDR3 with reference TRBV9 and TRBJ2-7 gives the whole variable domain DSGVTQTPKHLITATGQRVTLRCSPRSGDLSVYWYQQSLDQGLQFLIQYYNGEERAKGNILERFSAQQFPDLHSELNLSSLELGDSALYFCASSEGGDVSYEQYFGPGTRLTVT.

In its sample, this clonotype was seen once. The chain carries TRBV28 and TRBJ1-5; TRBD1 might be the D (6 bases). This CDR3 spans 13 amino acids. Germline-derived CDR1 and CDR2 are MDHEN and SYDVKM. The germline V and J ends were trimmed by 6 bases and 5 bases, with 11 bases remaining between them. CDR3 in DNA: TGTGCCAGCAGCCCGACAGGTTATCAGCCCCAGCATTTT. Protein sequence: CASSPTGYQPQHF. Variable domain in full (rest from reference TRBV28 and TRBJ1-5): DVKVTQSSRYLVKRTGEKVFLECVQDMDHENMFWYRQDPGLGLRLIYFSYDVKMKEKGDIPEGYSVSREKKERFSLILESASTNQTSMYLCASSPTGYQPQHFGDGTRLSIL.

This clonotype was seen at least ten times. The chain uses TRBV18 and TRBJ2-7, with a tentative D call TRBD1 (6 bases). The CDR3 spans 15 residues. The V end lost 2 bases, the J end lost 0 bases, and 11 bases lay between the germline ends. CDR1 is KGHSH, CDR2 LQKENI, per germline. Here the CDR3 reads CASSPRTDSSYEQYF. DNA of the CDR3: TGTGCCAGCTCACCAAGGACGGACAGCTCCTACGAGCAGTACTTC.

This clonotype came up many times. V usage is TRBV7-9 and J usage is TRBJ2-5; 10 bases line up with TRBD2. Per the germline V gene, CDR1 is SEHNR and CDR2 is FQNEAQ (reference sequence). The CDR3 is 14 amino acids. Germline trimming cut 4 bases from V and 5 bases from J; bases unmatched to any gene: 4. The CDR3 loop reads CASSSSGSRETQYF. CDR3 DNA sequence: TGTGCCAGCAGCTCTAGCGGGAGCCGTGAGACCCAGTACTTC.